This T cell receptor beta chain stems from a study of blood T cell repertoires in COVID-19. Study as a whole: Samples taken during acute and convalescent COVID-19 were collected in the United States, Italy and Spain. PBMCs, B-cell-depleted T cells, or T cells were the source of the cDNA or gDNA that made up the material.

The V gene's germline CDR1 is SGHRS and CDR2 YFSETQ. This CDR3 is 16 amino acids long. The J segment lost 7 bases and the V segment lost 0 bases, leaving 6 bases of the junction unmatched. Methods used by the authors: Reference gene primers were amplified, and this amplification served to estimate nucleated cell counts. Using immunoSEQ multiplex PCR, the repertoire was profiled, and TCRdb retains in-frame clones only, with some absent. The V and J calls and clone size are taken from that table; D and trimming were inferred from the DNA. The table includes some 150,000 clones, around 76% detected once.

The chain has TRBV5-1 and TRBJ2-1, with 11 positions matching TRBD2. The sequenced sample was peripheral blood. The origin of this receptor is a woman in her 70s with acute or convalescent COVID-19. Here the CDR3 reads CASSLGLAGGTNEQFF. The CDR3 region has the DNA TGCGCCAGCAGCTTGGGCCTAGCGGGGGGCACTAATGAGCAGTTCTTC. Complete variable domain (other parts from reference TRBV5-1 and TRBJ2-1): KAGVTQTPRYLIKTRGQQVTLSCSPISGHRSVSWYQQTPGQGLQFLFEYFSETQRNKGNFPGRFSGRQFSNSRSEMNVSTLELGDSALYLCASSLGLAGGTNEQFFGPGTRLTVL.